This TCR beta chain was sequenced for a study of CD8+CD57+ T cells in acquired aplastic anemia. Study background: Each DNA sample taken from sorted CD4+ and CD8+ cells came to about 3.2 ug on average.

About this clonotype itself: No antigen is known for it.

Template material for TCR beta VDJ and CDR3 profiling consisted of genomic DNA. TCRdb reprocessed the reads with MiXCR, giving one entry per CDR3 protein. The table includes roughly 300,000 distinct CDR3 sequences, 50% to 70% detected once. V shed 0 bases and J shed 9 bases, with 14 bases lying between them. Germline V CDR1 and CDR2: SGHTA, FQGNSA. This CDR3 contains 14 residues. Broader study findings: Approximately 29 was the count of CD8+ CDR3 sequences that patients shared with controls.

The sample taken for sequencing was sorted CD4+, CD8+, or CD8+CD57+ T cells (not recorded which) from PBMCs. The sequence came from a human donor with severe aplastic anemia or a healthy control (not recorded which). The chain joins TRBV7-2 to TRBJ2-5, with unresolved D. CDR3 loop: CASSLAPNNQPQYF. The DNA for the CDR3 is TGTGCCAGCAGCTTAGCCCCGAATAATCAGCCCCAGTACTTC.